This TCR beta chain was found in a study of blood T cell repertoires in COVID-19. Study details: COVID-19 samples collected from the United States, Italy and Spain covered acute and convalescent phases. Nucleic acid was either cDNA or gDNA, and it came from T cells, B-cell-depleted T cells, or PBMCs.

V shed 7 bases and J shed 7 bases, with 16 bases lying between them. The CDR3 is 13 residues long. The protocol was immunoSEQ multiplex PCR, while the TCRdb copy is restricted to in-frame clones and leaves out a portion. The table includes roughly 100,000 clones, around 92% detected once. The chain recombines TRBV12-3 or TRBV12-4 with TRBJ1-1; D is perhaps TRBD1 (5 bases). The TCR was taken from a woman aged 55-69 years with acute or convalescent COVID-19. Material: peripheral blood. The CDR3, as DNA: TGTGCCAGCAACAGACAGACGAACCTTGAAGCTTTCTTT. Protein product: CASNRQTNLEAFF.